These T cell receptor beta chains were read from a single sample in a study of vaccination and CD4 T cells after COVID-19. TCRdb called the PCR reads again in MiXCR, with one record for every CDR3 protein. This table holds about 15,000 distinct CDR3 sequences, around 50% found once. No antigen has been identified for these receptors. The sample comprised CD4+ T cells from blood, cultured in vitro. These receptors all stem from a human donor who had recovered from COVID-19. Both conserved end residues are part of each CDR3. Fields, in order: clone size, V gene, J gene, D gene, CDR3 protein, CDR3 DNA. D genes are given only for firm matches. Some rows mark clone size as missing; the rest say once, few, many or name a class of expanded clone.

NA	TRBV7-2	TRBJ2-1	NA	CASNYLGGEQFF	TGTGCCAGCAACTACCTAGGAGGTGAGCAGTTCTTC
NA	TRBV20-1	TRBJ1-3	NA	CSASWPSGNTIYF	TGCAGTGCTAGTTGGCCCTCTGGAAACACCATATATTTT
NA	TRBV20-1	TRBJ1-4	NA	CSAGGSHLGPGEKLFF	TGCAGTGCCGGGGGGTCTCATCTCGGGCCTGGTGAAAAACTGTTTTTT
NA	TRBV30	TRBJ1-2	NA	CAWTSGRNYGYTF	TGTGCCTGGACCTCGGGGAGAAACTATGGCTACACCTTC
NA	TRBV6-1	TRBJ2-5	NA	CASSPTLVPGRETQYF	TGTGCCAGCAGTCCCACCCTCGTTCCAGGGCGAGAGACCCAGTACTTC
NA	TRBV20-1	TRBJ1-1	NA	CSARTGRITEAFF	TGCAGTGCCAGAACAGGGCGGATCACTGAAGCTTTCTTT
NA	TRBV6-2/TRBV6-3	TRBJ1-2	NA	CASSPRGRGPGYTF	TGTGCCAGCAGTCCCCGGGGGAGGGGACCTGGCTACACCTTC
NA	TRBV12-3/TRBV12-4	TRBJ2-7	NA	CASTRSPHEQYF	TGTGCCAGCACCCGTAGCCCCCACGAGCAGTACTTC
few	TRBV30	TRBJ1-5	NA	CAWRLDSNQPQHF	TGTGCCTGGAGGTTGGATAGCAATCAGCCCCAGCATTTT
few	TRBV20-1	TRBJ2-7	NA	CSAPHREPYEQYF	TGCAGTGCTCCGCACAGGGAACCCTACGAGCAGTACTTC
few	TRBV6-1	TRBJ2-3	NA	CASSERSTDTQYF	TGTGCCAGCAGTGAACGAAGCACAGATACGCAGTATTTT
NA	TRBV7-9	TRBJ2-5	NA	CASSLADPGETQYF	TGCGCCAGCAGCTTAGCGGACCCTGGAGAGACCCAGTACTTC
medium-sized	TRBV5-6	TRBJ1-3	TRBD1	CASSSLRTGLNTIYF	TGTGCCAGCAGTTCACTACGGACAGGGTTAAACACCATATATTTT
once	TRBV7-2	TRBJ1-5	TRBD1	CASSGTGFYSNQPQHF	TGTGCCAGCAGCGGGACAGGCTTTTATAGCAATCAGCCCCAGCATTTT
few	TRBV7-2	TRBJ1-2	TRBD1	CASSLVGTGNGYTF	TGTGCCAGCAGCTTAGTAGGGACAGGGAATGGCTACACCTTC
NA	TRBV6-2/TRBV6-3	TRBJ1-2	NA	CASSLNLVGYTF	TGTGCCAGCAGTTTGAATTTGGTTGGCTACACCTTC
NA	TRBV12-3/TRBV12-4	TRBJ2-7	TRBD1	CASSLDRTGNSYEQYF	TGTGCCAGCAGCCTAGACCGGACAGGGAACTCCTACGAGCAGTACTTC
few	TRBV27	TRBJ1-5	TRBD1	CASSEQGRGNQPQHF	TGTGCCAGCAGTGAACAGGGGAGGGGCAATCAGCCCCAGCATTTT
few	TRBV6-1	TRBJ2-1	NA	CASISEIGAYNEQFF	TGTGCCAGCATTAGTGAAATTGGCGCCTACAATGAGCAGTTCTTC
once	TRBV7-9	TRBJ2-1	TRBD2	CASSGRGLAGPFGNEQFF	TGTGCCAGCAGCGGGAGGGGACTAGCGGGACCCTTTGGCAATGAGCAGTTCTTC
NA	TRBV27	TRBJ2-5	NA	CASSLRQRTETQYF	TGTGCCAGCAGTTTAAGACAGCGTACAGAGACCCAGTACTTC
NA	TRBV20-1	TRBJ1-2	TRBD1	CSASKAGQGYYGYTF	TGCAGTGCTAGTAAGGCGGGACAGGGGTACTATGGCTACACCTTC